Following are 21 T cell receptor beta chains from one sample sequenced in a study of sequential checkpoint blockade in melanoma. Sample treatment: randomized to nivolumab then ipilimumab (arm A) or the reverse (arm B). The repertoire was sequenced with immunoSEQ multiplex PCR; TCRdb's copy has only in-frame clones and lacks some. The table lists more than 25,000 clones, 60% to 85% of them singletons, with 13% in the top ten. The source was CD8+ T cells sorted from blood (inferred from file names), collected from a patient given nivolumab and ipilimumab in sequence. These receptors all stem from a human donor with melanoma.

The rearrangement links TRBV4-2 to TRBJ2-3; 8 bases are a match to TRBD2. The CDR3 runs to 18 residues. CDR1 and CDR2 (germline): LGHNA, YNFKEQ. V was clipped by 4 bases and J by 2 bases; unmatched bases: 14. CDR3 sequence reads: CASSPGGGGGRFTDTQYF. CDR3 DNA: TGTGCCAGCAGCCCGGGGGGGGGAGGGGGTCGGTTCACAGATACGCAGTATTTT.

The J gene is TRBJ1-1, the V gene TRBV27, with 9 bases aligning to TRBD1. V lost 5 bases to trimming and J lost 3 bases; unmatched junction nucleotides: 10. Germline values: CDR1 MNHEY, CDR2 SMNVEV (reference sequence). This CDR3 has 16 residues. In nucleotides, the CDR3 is TGTGCCAGCAGTCCCGGGACAGGGCCCCCTGACACTGAAGCTTTCTTT. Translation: CASSPGTGPPDTEAFF.

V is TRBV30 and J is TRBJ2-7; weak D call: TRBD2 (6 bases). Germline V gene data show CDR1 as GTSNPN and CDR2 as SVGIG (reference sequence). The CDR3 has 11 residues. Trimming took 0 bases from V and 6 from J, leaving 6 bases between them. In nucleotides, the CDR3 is TGTGCCTGGAGTGTGGGGGGCGAGCAGTACTTC. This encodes CAWSVGGEQYF.

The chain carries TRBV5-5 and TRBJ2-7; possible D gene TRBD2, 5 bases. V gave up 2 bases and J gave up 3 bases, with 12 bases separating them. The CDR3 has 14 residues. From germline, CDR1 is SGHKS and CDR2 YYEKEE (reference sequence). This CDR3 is CASSFFGDFYEQYF. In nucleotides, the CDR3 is TGTGCCAGCAGCTTCTTCGGGGATTTCTACGAGCAGTACTTC.

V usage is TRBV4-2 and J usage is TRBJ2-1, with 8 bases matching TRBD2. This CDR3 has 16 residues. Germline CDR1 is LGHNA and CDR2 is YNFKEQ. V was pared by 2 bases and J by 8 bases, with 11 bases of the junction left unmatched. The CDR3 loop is CASSQSFSGVEHEQFF. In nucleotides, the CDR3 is TGTGCCAGCAGCCAAAGTTTTAGCGGGGTTGAACATGAGCAGTTCTTC.

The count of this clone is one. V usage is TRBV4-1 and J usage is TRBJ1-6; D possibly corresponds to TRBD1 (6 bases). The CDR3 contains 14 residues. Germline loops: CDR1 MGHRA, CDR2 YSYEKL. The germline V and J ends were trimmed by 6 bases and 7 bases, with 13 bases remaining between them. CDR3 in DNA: TGCGCCAGCAGTTATCACAGGGCCAATTCACCCCTCCACTTT. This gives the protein CASSYHRANSPLHF.

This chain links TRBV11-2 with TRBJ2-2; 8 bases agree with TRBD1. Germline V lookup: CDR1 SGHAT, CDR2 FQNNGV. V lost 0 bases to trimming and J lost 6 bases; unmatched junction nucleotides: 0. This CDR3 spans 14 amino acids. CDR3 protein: CASSLEDRAGELFF. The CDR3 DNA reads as TGTGCCAGCAGCTTAGAGGACAGGGCCGGGGAGCTGTTTTTT.

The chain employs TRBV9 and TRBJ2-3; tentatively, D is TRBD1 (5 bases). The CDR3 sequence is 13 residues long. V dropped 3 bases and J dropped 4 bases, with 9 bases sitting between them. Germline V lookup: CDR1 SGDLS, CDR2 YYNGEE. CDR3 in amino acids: CASSAQTADTQYF. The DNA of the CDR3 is TGTGCCAGCAGCGCCCAGACAGCAGATACGCAGTATTTT. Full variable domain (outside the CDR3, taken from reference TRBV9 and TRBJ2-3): DSGVTQTPKHLITATGQRVTLRCSPRSGDLSVYWYQQSLDQGLQFLIQYYNGEERAKGNILERFSAQQFPDLHSELNLSSLELGDSALYFCASSAQTADTQYFGPGTRLTVL.

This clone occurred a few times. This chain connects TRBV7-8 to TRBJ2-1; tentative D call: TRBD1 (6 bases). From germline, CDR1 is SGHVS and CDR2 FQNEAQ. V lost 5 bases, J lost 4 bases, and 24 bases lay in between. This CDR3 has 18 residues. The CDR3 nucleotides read TGTGCCAGCAGCCCAATGGGGGCCGGGACCATACTATACAATGAGCAGTTCTTC. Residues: CASSPMGAGTILYNEQFF.

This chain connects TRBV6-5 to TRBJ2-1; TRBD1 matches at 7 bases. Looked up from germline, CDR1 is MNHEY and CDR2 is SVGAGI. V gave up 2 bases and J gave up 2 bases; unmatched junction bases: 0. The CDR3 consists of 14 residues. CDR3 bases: TGTGCCAGCAGTTACCAGGGGGCCTACAATGAGCAGTTCTTC. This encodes CASSYQGAYNEQFF.

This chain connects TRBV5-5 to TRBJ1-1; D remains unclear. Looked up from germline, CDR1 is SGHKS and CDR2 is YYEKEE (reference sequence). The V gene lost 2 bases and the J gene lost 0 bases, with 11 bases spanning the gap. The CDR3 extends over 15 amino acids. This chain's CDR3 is CASSFSQLLNTEAFF. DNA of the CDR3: TGTGCCAGCAGCTTTAGCCAGCTCCTGAACACTGAAGCTTTCTTT.

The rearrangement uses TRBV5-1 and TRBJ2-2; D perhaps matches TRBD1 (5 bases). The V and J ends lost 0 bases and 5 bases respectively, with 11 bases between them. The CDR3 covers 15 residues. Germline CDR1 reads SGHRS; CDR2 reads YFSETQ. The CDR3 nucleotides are TGCGCCAGCAGCTTGGAAGGGGTTGGAACCGGGGAGCTGTTTTTT. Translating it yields CASSLEGVGTGELFF. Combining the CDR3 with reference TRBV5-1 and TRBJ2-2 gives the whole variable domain KAGVTQTPRYLIKTRGQQVTLSCSPISGHRSVSWYQQTPGQGLQFLFEYFSETQRNKGNFPGRFSGRQFSNSRSEMNVSTLELGDSALYLCASSLEGVGTGELFFGEGSRLTVL.

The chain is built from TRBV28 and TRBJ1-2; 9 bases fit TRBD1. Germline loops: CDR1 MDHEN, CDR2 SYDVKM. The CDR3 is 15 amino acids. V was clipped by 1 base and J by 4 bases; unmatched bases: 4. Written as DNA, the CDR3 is TGTGCCAGCAGTTTATCGGGGGACAGGGTCTATGGCTACACCTTC. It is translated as CASSLSGDRVYGYTF.

CDR3: CASSPKGDTQYF. DNA of the CDR3: TGTGCCAGCAGCCCCAAGGGGGATACGCAGTATTTT. V usage is TRBV6-1 and J usage is TRBJ2-3; TRBD1 might be the D (5 bases). The germline CDR1 and CDR2 sequences are MNHNS and SASEGT. The CDR3 is 12 residues long. V shed 6 bases and J shed 6 bases, with 10 bases lying between them.

CDR3 sequence (DNA): TGTGCCAGCAGCTTAGACAGATTAATAGAGACCCAGTACTTC. Translated, it gives CASSLDRLIETQYF. The V call is TRBV7-9, the J call TRBJ2-5; D gene uncertain. This CDR3 comprises 14 residues. Per the germline V gene, CDR1 is SEHNR and CDR2 is FQNEAQ (reference sequence). The ends were cut back, 1 base at V and 4 bases at J, with 10 bases in the middle.

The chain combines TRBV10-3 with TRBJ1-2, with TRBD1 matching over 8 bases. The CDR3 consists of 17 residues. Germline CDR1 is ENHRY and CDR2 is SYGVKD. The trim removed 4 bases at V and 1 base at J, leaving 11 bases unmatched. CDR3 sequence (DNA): TGTGCCATCAGTGGAAGGGAGGGACAGGATCATAACTATGGCTACACCTTC. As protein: CAISGREGQDHNYGYTF.

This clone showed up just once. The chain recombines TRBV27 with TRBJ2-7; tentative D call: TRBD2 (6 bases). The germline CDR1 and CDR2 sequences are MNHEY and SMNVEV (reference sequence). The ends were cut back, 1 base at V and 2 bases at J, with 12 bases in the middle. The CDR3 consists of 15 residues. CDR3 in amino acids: CASSLFPEGPYEQYF. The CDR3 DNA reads TGTGCCAGCAGTTTATTCCCGGAGGGACCCTACGAGCAGTACTTC.

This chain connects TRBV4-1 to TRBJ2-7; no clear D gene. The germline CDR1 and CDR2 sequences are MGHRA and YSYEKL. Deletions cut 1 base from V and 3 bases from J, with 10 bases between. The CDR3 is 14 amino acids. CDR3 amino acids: CASSQAGSDYEQYF. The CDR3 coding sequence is TGCGCCAGCAGCCAAGCAGGTTCAGACTACGAGCAGTACTTC.

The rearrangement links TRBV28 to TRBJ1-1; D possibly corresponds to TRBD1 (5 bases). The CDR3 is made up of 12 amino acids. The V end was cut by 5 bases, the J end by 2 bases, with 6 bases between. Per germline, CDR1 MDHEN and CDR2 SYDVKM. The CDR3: CASSDRNTEAFF. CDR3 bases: TGTGCCAGCAGTGACAGAAACACTGAAGCTTTCTTT.

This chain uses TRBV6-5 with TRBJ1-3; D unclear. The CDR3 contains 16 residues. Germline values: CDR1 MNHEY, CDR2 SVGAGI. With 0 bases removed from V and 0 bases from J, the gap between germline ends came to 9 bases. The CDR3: CASSYSRASSGNTIYF. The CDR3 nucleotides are TGTGCCAGCAGTTACTCGAGGGCGAGCTCTGGAAACACCATATATTTT.

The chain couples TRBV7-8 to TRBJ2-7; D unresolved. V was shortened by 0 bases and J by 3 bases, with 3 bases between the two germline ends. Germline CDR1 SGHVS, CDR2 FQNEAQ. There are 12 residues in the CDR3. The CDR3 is CASSLARYEQYF. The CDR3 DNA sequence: TGTGCCAGCAGCTTAGCCCGCTACGAGCAGTACTTC.